This is a list of T cell receptor beta chains from one sample in a study of T cells in Graves' hyperthyroidism and ophthalmopathy. From the multiplex PCR reads, TCRdb called clonotypes with MiXCR, one entry per CDR3 protein. Counted here are about 550,000 distinct CDR3 sequences, less than 25% occurring once; the ten biggest clones make up approximately 26%. Sequencing was done on a sample of blood. The receptors originated from a man aged 18 to 30 with Graves' hyperthyroidism. Both conserved end residues are part of each CDR3. The D gene is left open where the match is weak. Only some rows state a clone size, as once, few, many or a class for expanded clones.

V	length	D	J	size	CDR3	DNA
TRBV30	12	NA	TRBJ1-1	many	CACLGGYTEAFF	TGTGCCTGCCTGGGGGGCTACACTGAAGCTTTCTTT
TRBV19	16	TRBD2	TRBJ2-2	NA	CASSPAGGRSRGELFF	TGTGCCAGTAGTCCGGCCGGGGGGAGAAGTAGAGGGGAGCTGTTTTTT
TRBV6-5	16	NA	TRBJ1-1	many	CASSYSKAGTYSEAFF	TGTGCCAGCAGTTACTCTAAAGCAGGGACCTATTCTGAAGCTTTCTTT
TRBV6-1	16	TRBD1	TRBJ1-2	NA	CASSEAQGQENYGYTF	TGTGCCAGCAGTGAAGCGCAAGGACAGGAGAACTATGGCTACACCTTC
TRBV12-3/TRBV12-4	14	NA	TRBJ1-1	NA	CASTSPGLATEAFF	TGTGCCAGCACCTCCCCAGGTCTTGCCACTGAAGCTTTCTTT
TRBV28	15	NA	TRBJ1-1	many	CASSSLTTLNTEAFF	TGTGCCAGCAGCTCATTGACTACGCTGAACACTGAAGCTTTCTTT
TRBV30	14	NA	TRBJ2-2	many	CAWKGTVHTGELFF	TGTGCCTGGAAAGGAACAGTTCACACCGGGGAGCTGTTTTTT
TRBV20-1	13	NA	TRBJ1-5	many	CSARRDTNQPQHF	TGCAGTGCTCGAAGGGATACGAATCAGCCCCAGCATTTT
TRBV19	13	NA	TRBJ2-4	few	CASSISERGIQYF	TGTGCCAGTAGTATCTCCGAGAGAGGCATTCAGTACTTC
TRBV7-2	15	NA	TRBJ2-2	once	CASSLGMPGAGELFF	TGTGCCAGCAGCTTAGGCATGCCGGGGGCCGGGGAGCTGTTTTTT
TRBV6-1	16	TRBD1	TRBJ2-7	many	CASSPISGTGSYEQYF	TGTGCCAGCAGCCCCATCTCCGGGACAGGGTCCTACGAGCAGTACTTC
TRBV24-1	15	NA	TRBJ2-2	few	CATSERLRGAGELFF	TGTGCCACCAGTGAGCGGCTTCGAGGGGCCGGGGAGCTGTTTTTT
TRBV30	12	NA	TRBJ2-7	NA	CAWALRSYEQYF	TGTGCCTGGGCACTACGCTCCTACGAGCAGTACTTC
TRBV28	13	NA	TRBJ1-3	many	CASTSPPGNTIYF	TGTGCCAGCACGTCCCCTCCTGGAAACACCATATATTTT
TRBV30	15	NA	TRBJ2-2	NA	CAWRVGPGVAGELFF	TGTGCCTGGAGGGTTGGGCCTGGGGTCGCCGGGGAGCTGTTTTTT
TRBV10-2	14	NA	TRBJ2-2	many	CASKTGWDTGELFF	TGCGCCAGCAAAACAGGGTGGGACACCGGGGAGCTGTTTTTT
TRBV11-2	15	TRBD1	TRBJ1-1	many	CASSLRQGRDTEAFF	TGTGCCAGCAGCTTAAGACAGGGGAGAGACACTGAAGCTTTCTTT
TRBV20-1	18	TRBD2	TRBJ2-5	many	CSARDLGLAGGAWETQYF	TGCAGTGCTAGAGATCTGGGGCTAGCGGGGGGTGCGTGGGAGACCCAGTACTTC
TRBV2	17	NA	TRBJ2-3	NA	CASSEALRGRVGDTQYF	TGTGCCAGCAGTGAAGCGCTTCGGGGCAGGGTAGGAGATACGCAGTATTTT
TRBV7-8	14	NA	TRBJ2-3	few	CASSLELPTDTQYF	TGTGCCAGCAGCTTAGAATTACCTACAGATACGCAGTATTTT
TRBV7-8	15	NA	TRBJ2-7	many	CASSLVRAAAYEQYF	TGTGCCAGCAGCTTAGTGCGGGCCGCAGCCTACGAGCAGTACTTC
TRBV20-1	12	TRBD2	TRBJ2-5	many	CSANSGGETQYF	TGCAGTGCGAATAGCGGGGGAGAGACCCAGTACTTC
TRBV27	13	NA	TRBJ1-2	many	CASGHGRGYGYTF	TGTGCCAGCGGACACGGACGCGGCTATGGCTACACCTTC
TRBV27	14	TRBD1	TRBJ1-5	many	CASSRQGINQPQHF	TGTGCCAGCAGCCGACAGGGTATCAATCAGCCCCAGCATTTT
TRBV29-1	14	NA	TRBJ2-5	many	CSVDGTRGKETQYF	TGCAGCGTTGACGGGACCCGGGGGAAAGAGACCCAGTACTTC
TRBV6-5	12	NA	TRBJ2-7	many	CASSKTTDEQYF	TGTGCCAGCAGCAAAACGACAGACGAGCAGTACTTC
TRBV6-5	13	NA	TRBJ2-5	many	CASSYSTGKTQYF	TGTGCCAGCAGTTACAGTACGGGGAAGACCCAGTACTTC
TRBV7-6	15	NA	TRBJ2-1	many	CASSSGMGTYNEQFF	TGTGCCAGCAGCTCAGGGATGGGCACCTACAATGAGCAGTTCTTC
TRBV27	16	TRBD2	TRBJ2-3	few	CASTQWGGGGTDTQYF	TGTGCCAGCACCCAATGGGGGGGGGGTGGCACAGATACGCAGTATTTT
TRBV18	16	NA	TRBJ1-1	few	CASSQSPLNLNTEAFF	TGTGCCAGCTCCCAAAGCCCGCTTAATTTGAACACTGAAGCTTTCTTT
TRBV7-8	12	NA	TRBJ1-5	many	CASSFPDQPQHF	TGTGCCAGCAGCTTCCCCGATCAGCCCCAGCATTTT
TRBV12-3/TRBV12-4	16	TRBD2	TRBJ2-4	NA	CASSFGASGGQNIQYF	TGTGCCAGCAGTTTCGGCGCTAGCGGGGGTCAAAACATTCAGTACTTC
TRBV24-1	14	NA	TRBJ1-2	NA	CATSDPWTDYGYTF	TGTGCCACCAGTGACCCCTGGACAGACTATGGCTACACCTTC
TRBV5-1	14	NA	TRBJ1-1	NA	CANSLGGLGTEAFF	TGCGCCAACAGCTTGGGAGGGCTGGGGACTGAAGCTTTCTTT
TRBV12-3/TRBV12-4	14	NA	TRBJ2-7	many	CASSLRPLPYEQYF	TGTGCCAGCAGTTTACGGCCACTCCCCTACGAGCAGTACTTC
TRBV12-3/TRBV12-4	16	NA	TRBJ1-3	many	CASSERDRLSGNTIYF	TGTGCCAGCAGTGAGAGGGACCGACTCTCTGGAAACACCATATATTTT
TRBV28	16	TRBD1	TRBJ1-2	many	CASSLLWDRTYYGYTF	TGTGCCAGCAGTTTATTATGGGACAGAACTTACTATGGCTACACCTTC
TRBV4-1	17	NA	TRBJ2-5	many	CASSHAWDSVGQETQYF	TGCGCCAGCAGCCATGCCTGGGATAGCGTGGGGCAAGAGACCCAGTACTTC
TRBV29-1	11	NA	TRBJ2-5	many	CSVRGLETQYF	TGCAGCGTTCGGGGGCTCGAGACCCAGTACTTC
TRBV6-1	14	NA	TRBJ1-1	many	CASTQGPMNTEAFF	TGTGCCAGCACGCAGGGTCCGATGAACACTGAAGCTTTCTTT
TRBV27	12	NA	TRBJ1-2	many	CAVLAANYGYTF	TGTGCCGTCCTAGCGGCTAACTATGGCTACACCTTC
TRBV12-3/TRBV12-4	15	TRBD2	TRBJ2-2	many	CASSPRRGDTGELFF	TGTGCCAGCAGCCCCCGGCGGGGGGACACCGGGGAGCTGTTTTTT
TRBV2	11	NA	TRBJ1-1	NA	CASTEDSQAFF	TGTGCCAGCACTGAGGACTCGCAGGCTTTCTTT
TRBV29-1	11	NA	TRBJ1-2	many	CSVTPVGGYTF	TGCAGCGTTACCCCCGTGGGTGGCTACACCTTC
TRBV12-3/TRBV12-4	15	NA	TRBJ2-5	NA	CASSLFRQSQEIQDF	TGTGCCAGCAGTTTATTCAGGCAGTCCCAAGAGATCCAGGACTTC
TRBV20-1	11	NA	TRBJ1-2	NA	CSASRDLGYTF	TGCAGTGCTAGTCGGGACCTTGGCTACACCTTC
TRBV3-1	15	TRBD2	TRBJ2-5	NA	CASSPQRGGRETQYF	TGTGCCAGCAGCCCCCAGCGGGGGGGGAGGGAGACCCAGTACTTC
TRBV28	14	TRBD1	TRBJ1-3	few	CASSFPQGGNTVYF	TGTGCCAGCAGTTTCCCCCAGGGGGGAAACACCGTATATTTT
TRBV12-3/TRBV12-4	15	NA	TRBJ2-1	NA	CASSLRRREDNEQFF	TGTGCCAGCAGTTTAAGGCGGCGAGAGGACAATGAGCAGTTCTTC
TRBV6-2/TRBV6-3	14	TRBD2	TRBJ2-7	many	CASSFVAGSAEQYF	TGTGCCAGCAGTTTTGTAGCGGGGAGCGCCGAGCAGTACTTC
TRBV7-8	14	NA	TRBJ2-6	many	CAIRRSSGANVLTF	TGTGCGATACGCAGAAGCTCTGGGGCCAACGTCCTGACTTTC
TRBV12-3/TRBV12-4	13	TRBD1	TRBJ2-7	many	CASSAKTGGEQYF	TGTGCCAGCAGTGCTAAAACAGGGGGCGAGCAGTACTTC
TRBV12-3/TRBV12-4	14	NA	TRBJ2-7	NA	CASSFSDLPYEQYF	TGTGCCAGCAGTTTTTCCGATCTACCCTACGAGCAGTACTTC
TRBV12-3/TRBV12-4	18	NA	TRBJ1-2	many	CASSFEWSGEWRTDGYTF	TGTGCCAGCAGTTTTGAGTGGTCGGGTGAGTGGCGGACCGATGGCTACACCTTC
TRBV7-8	13	TRBD1	TRBJ1-2	many	CASSVRTGRIYTF	TGTGCCAGCAGCGTCCGGACAGGTCGTATCTACACCTTC
TRBV6-5	15	TRBD1	TRBJ2-5	NA	CASSYSRRGRETQYF	TGTGCCAGCAGTTACTCGAGAAGGGGGCGAGAGACCCAGTACTTC
TRBV9	14	NA	TRBJ2-7	many	CASSVGQGAFEQYF	TGTGCCAGCAGCGTAGGGCAGGGAGCCTTCGAGCAGTACTTC
TRBV19	16	TRBD1	TRBJ1-5	NA	CASSLFGQGVNQPQHF	TGTGCCAGTAGTCTTTTTGGACAGGGTGTCAATCAGCCCCAGCATTTT
TRBV5-5	16	NA	TRBJ1-2	many	CASSLIPASTSYGYTF	TGTGCCAGCAGCTTGATCCCGGCGTCCACAAGTTATGGCTACACCTTC
TRBV6-2/TRBV6-3	13	TRBD1	TRBJ1-2	NA	CASSRQGVDGYTF	TGTGCCAGCAGTCGACAGGGAGTGGATGGCTACACCTTC